A single TCR beta chain is shown here with its context. Sequencing used immunoSEQ multiplex PCR; TCRdb keeps in-frame clones, though not all of them. The sample shows 25,000 to 35,000 clones, about 95% of them seen only once. This entry is derived from a study of T cell clones after liver transplantation. Study context: Liver transplant recipients had immunosuppression withdrawal attempted within 2 years. Apart from three HCV-positive recipients, transplants were for non-autoimmune, non-viral reasons. Draws occurred before transplant, before withdrawal, and after complete or failed withdrawal.

Thawed unstimulated PBMCs were FACS-sorted by CD3, CD4 and CD8 into two populations. CDR1 and CDR2 from the germline V gene are ENHRY and SYGVKD. Trimming took 7 bases from V and 6 from J; bases not matched to a gene: 7. The length of the CDR3 is 14 residues. The TCR originated in a human patient who received a liver transplant. Some T cells may be graft donor cells. The chain links TRBV10-3 to TRBJ2-7, with 12 positions matching TRBD1. This specimen was CD8+ T cells from blood, taken 12 months after liver transplant. CDR3 coding DNA: TGTGCCATCAAGGGCGGGACAGGGGGCGGCGAGCAGTACTTC. Its protein product is CAIKGGTGGGEQYF.